This T cell receptor beta chain was sequenced during a study of memory CD4+ T cells and cytomegalovirus serostatus. On the study more broadly: Donors were healthy Belgian adults, 10 or so CMV seropositive and under 30 seronegative. Study observations and caveats: The CMV-associated TCR signature appears largely within the CD4+ memory repertoire. 67 of 164 known CMV-associated TCRbeta sequences appeared in CD4+ memory. Median bootstrapped AUC for CMV status was around 0.96 originally, approximately 0.91 US-trained.

The germline CDR1 and CDR2 sequences are SGHTS and YDEGEE. Between the trimmed V and J ends, which lost 0 bases and 4 bases, there was a span of 7 bases. This CDR3 contains 13 residues. Single viable CD3+CD4+CD8-CD45RO+ cells were sorted as the memory CD4+ T cells. The assay was immunoSEQ multiplex PCR, and TCRdb's table has in-frame clones only and misses some. The sample has some 56,000 clones; roughly 82% are singletons. Details on this clone: Its matching antigen is unknown.

The sequencing sample was made of memory CD4+ T cells from blood. The chain carries TRBV5-8 and TRBJ2-5; perhaps TRBD1 as D (6 bases). The clonotype was recovered from an adult in good health and CMV-seronegative. Written as DNA, the CDR3 is TGTGCCAGCAGCTTGGCACAGGGAGAGACCCAGTACTTC. Encoded protein: CASSLAQGETQYF.